Below, one T cell receptor beta chain is given with its context. The data were obtained in a study of blood T cell repertoires in COVID-19. There are 19 residues in the CDR3. V gave up 5 bases and J gave up 0 bases; unmatched junction bases: 11. Per germline, CDR1 LGHNA and CDR2 YNFKEQ. TCRdb's table, derived via immunoSEQ multiplex PCR, lists solely in-frame clones and lacks some. The sample holds over 150,000 clones, roughly 87% seen once. The sequence was obtained from a woman aged 55-75 years who had recovered from COVID-19. The J gene is TRBJ2-6, the V gene TRBV4-2, with 9 positions matching TRBD1. Material for sequencing was peripheral blood. CDR3 sequence: CASSAQSGTGSSGANVLTF. The CDR3 region has the DNA TGTGCCAGCAGCGCTCAATCCGGGACAGGGAGCTCTGGGGCCAACGTCCTGACTTTC.